This T cell receptor (beta chain) is drawn from a study of T cells after yellow fever vaccination (dated by TCRdb to the late 2010s). With respect to the entire study: The SMART-Seq v4 Ultra Low Input RNA kit was used to prepare libraries from fractions with low cell numbers. To follow T-cell clones before and after both primary and booster YFV17D yellow fever vaccination, bulk TCR alpha and beta repertoires underwent longitudinal sequencing. Blood samples were taken at several timepoints before and after primary and secondary immunization, and bulk PBMC replicates and cell subsets were isolated. The cohort comprised two healthy male donors, one aged 18 to 30 and one aged 30 to 40 years. The investigation overall reported the following: A small fraction of clonotypes appeared in both the CD4 and CD8 compartments, likely as a result of convergent recombination. Most clones expanded after primary vaccination (almost 98% of CD4 and approximately 86% of CD8) were re-detected after the booster, suggesting that broad memory maintenance occurred. Only a couple of donors were included in the study, so the extent to which the findings can be generalized is limited. The secondary T-cell response was found to be weaker but faster than the primary response, with a peak reached on day 5 rather than on day 15. Computational filtering was needed because FACS-sorted repertoires could contain abundant contaminating clonotypes from the bulk population.

The germline V gene gives CDR1 as LGHNA and CDR2 as YNFKEQ. V is pared back by 0 bases and J by 13 bases, with 13 bases lying between the germline termini. Spanning cysteine to phenylalanine, the CDR3 consists of 13 amino acids. Just the 39-base CDR3 DNA is kept, in frame starting at base 1. The treatment or condition label corresponds to: live attenuated yellow fever vaccine strain. PBMCs were isolated from peripheral blood using a standard Ficoll-Paque protocol. CD4 and CD8 T-cell fractions were isolated with Dynabeads CD4 and CD8 positive selection kits. RNA was extracted with TriZol from bulk PBMCs, CD4 and CD8 fractions, and dextramer-positive and dextramer-negative fractions. This clonotype showed up many times. No cognate antigen has been identified for it. Within one base of it there is no much larger clone, and no base qualities were kept. TCR cDNA was synthesized by 5'RACE template switching, which introduced a universal primer site and unique molecular identifiers. cDNA synthesis was primed from both the TCR alpha and TCR beta constant segments. Library amplification used two PCR steps, and the second PCR step added sample barcodes and sequencing adapters. Sequencing of the libraries was done on either Illumina HiSeq 2500 (2x100 bp) or NovaSeq (2x150 bp). From the authors' description of their analysis: MIGEC handled demultiplexing of reads and collapsing into UMI consensus sequences, while MiXCR performed V(D)J alignment. Clonotypes responding to the vaccine were identified with edgeR on replicate PBMC samples, with the criteria of FDR below 0.01 and a log2 fold change above 5 up to day 15. Each bulk clonotype was labeled CD4 or CD8 based on which sequenced repertoire, CD4 or CD8, contained the clonotype at higher abundance. TCRdb's own reprocessing of the public reads used fastp at Q25 and MiXCR and kept productive beta chains. Rows are combined by CDR3 protein, so each entry shows the most common genes and DNA. TCRdb's processing, not the authors' own work, is the source of the V and J calls. The sample has around 100,000 distinct CDR3 sequences on record, 6.5% to 9% of them singletons. The ten largest clones add up to about 25% of the sample.

This TCR was sampled from a man aged 30-40 years who received the YFV17D yellow fever vaccine. The sample here was CD8+ T cells sorted from PBMCs, taken 45 days after the yellow fever booster vaccination. The chain is assembled from TRBV4-2 and TRBJ1-5; no confident D gene assignment can be made. The CDR3 reads CASSQDIEAPQHF. The DNA sequence is as follows: TGTGCCAGCAGCCAAGATATTGAGGCACCACAGCATTTT.